Below are 31 T cell receptor beta chains sequenced from a single sample in a study of cytomegalovirus exposure and HLA in healthy donors. It was with 60 Vbeta and 13 Jbeta primers that the PCR ran. Profiling relied on immunoSEQ multiplex PCR, and the TCRdb table lists in-frame clones only, not all of them. Among about 200,000 clones listed, around 81% were seen once. The sequenced sample was PBMCs. All receptors come from a man aged 25 to 40 in good health and CMV-seronegative.

V and J are TRBV10-1 and TRBJ2-5, with 12 bases that match TRBD1. In germline, CDR1 is WNHNN, CDR2 SYGVQD (reference sequence). This CDR3 is built from 16 residues. V lost 3 bases and J lost 1; bases outside the gene matches: 3. This CDR3 reads CASSEGDRGLQETQYF. In nucleotides, the CDR3 is TGCGCCAGCAGTGAAGGGGACAGGGGGCTCCAAGAGACCCAGTACTTC.

The chain is built from TRBV6-1 and TRBJ2-5; 8 nucleotides align to TRBD2. V was pared by 0 bases and J by 14 bases, with 5 bases of the junction left unmatched. This CDR3 has 12 amino acids. Germline V gives CDR1 MNHNS, CDR2 SASEGT. CDR3 sequence (DNA): TGTGCCAGCAGTGAAGCGACTAGCGAGACTTACTTC. This codes for CASSEATSETYF.

V usage is TRBV4-1 and J usage is TRBJ2-7, with TRBD2 matching over 8 bases. CDR1 is MGHRA, CDR2 YSYEKL, per germline. Trimming removed 0 bases from V and 2 bases from J; junction bases left unmatched: 6. The CDR3 contains 16 residues. The CDR3 sequence: CASSQDPGAGAYEQYF. CDR3 nucleotide sequence: TGCGCCAGCAGCCAAGATCCGGGAGCGGGGGCCTACGAGCAGTACTTC.

This rearrangement joins TRBV27 to TRBJ2-5; 14 bases map to TRBD2. The CDR3 loop spans 15 amino acids. Losses at the gene ends were 6 bases for V and 5 bases for J; bases not matched to a gene: 5. CDR1 and CDR2 (germline): MNHEY, SMNVEV (reference sequence). CDR3 sequence reads: CASRRLAGGRETQYF. For the CDR3, the DNA is TGTGCCAGCAGAAGACTAGCGGGAGGGCGTGAGACCCAGTACTTC.

The gene calls are TRBV5-1 and TRBJ2-3; D possibly corresponds to TRBD2 (6 bases). The length of the CDR3 is 13 residues. Trimming removed 4 bases from V and 4 bases from J, with 10 bases in between. CDR1 is SGHRS, CDR2 YFSETQ, per germline. In DNA, the CDR3 is TGCGCCAGCAGCAAAGCGGGCTCAGATACGCAGTATTTT. This translates into CASSKAGSDTQYF.

The chain combines TRBV7-2 with TRBJ1-4, with 9 bases aligning to TRBD1. The trim removed 5 bases at V and 8 bases at J, leaving 12 bases unmatched. This CDR3 region has 16 residues. Germline CDR1 and CDR2: SGHTA and FQGNSA. The DNA of the CDR3 is TGTGCCAGCAGCGATCCGGGACAGGGATTTATGGAAAAACTGTTTTTT. Protein: CASSDPGQGFMEKLFF.

The chain carries TRBV7-9 and TRBJ2-7, with D unresolved. Trimming pared 1 base from V and 6 bases from J, leaving 10 bases between. Germline CDR1 reads SEHNR; CDR2 reads FQNEAQ (reference sequence). The CDR3 is 13 amino acids. CDR3 region: CASSLDPGSEQYF. In nucleotides, the CDR3 is TGTGCCAGCAGCTTAGACCCAGGATCCGAGCAGTACTTC.

The V and J genes are TRBV19 and TRBJ2-7; TRBD2 agrees at 10 bases. The V gene's germline CDR1 is LNHDA and CDR2 SQIVND (reference sequence). V dropped 5 bases and J dropped 4; count of bases not matched to a gene: 5. The CDR3 consists of 14 residues. The CDR3 bases are TGTGCCAGTAGTTACGGGACTAGCGAGTACGAGCAGTACTTC. Its protein product is CASSYGTSEYEQYF.

As to this clone: An end of the junction differs from the germline gene, which may be a read error. The chain employs TRBV18 and TRBJ1-3; D possibly corresponds to TRBD1 (5 bases). Germline values: CDR1 KGHSH, CDR2 LQKENI. This CDR3 contains 17 residues. The CDR3 bases are TGTGCCAGCTCACCACTGGGGCAGTCAAGCTCTGGAAGCACCATATATTTT. It translates to CASSPLGQSSSGSTIYF.

CDR3 region: CASSSAGNPTDTQYF. The CDR3 DNA sequence: TGCGCCAGCAGCTCGGCGGGGAACCCCACAGATACGCAGTATTTT. This chain joins TRBV5-1 and TRBJ2-3; the D gene is possibly TRBD2 (6 bases). V was pared by 3 bases and J by 2 bases, with 13 bases between. This CDR3 is built from 15 residues. Germline CDR1 is SGHRS and CDR2 is YFSETQ.

The chain has TRBV5-1 and TRBJ1-6; the match to TRBD1 covers 7 bases. Germline V CDR1 and CDR2: SGHRS, YFSETQ. The CDR3 is 17 residues long. V shed 4 bases and J 0 bases; nucleotides not matched to a gene: 7. CDR3 nucleotides: TGCGCCAGCAGCAAGGGACAGCTGAGCTCCTATAATTCACCCCTCCACTTT. Protein: CASSKGQLSSYNSPLHF.

J is TRBJ1-5 and V is TRBV19; D may be TRBD1 (6 bases). Looked up from germline, CDR1 is LNHDA and CDR2 is SQIVND (reference sequence). Between the trimmed V and J ends, which lost 3 bases and 2 bases, there was a span of 11 bases. The CDR3 contains 15 residues. Written as DNA, the CDR3 is TGTGCCAGTAGTATTACAGGGATGGGCAATCAGCCCCAGCATTTT. It is translated as CASSITGMGNQPQHF.

The genes are TRBV29-1 and TRBJ2-7; 8 positions agree with TRBD2. From germline, CDR1 is SQVTM and CDR2 ANQGSEA. Trimming cost V 6 bases and J 2 bases; bases outside gene matches: 9. The length of the CDR3 is 14 residues. In DNA form, the CDR3 reads TGCAGCGTGCCTACGGGACTAGGAACCTACGAGCAGTACTTC. This encodes CSVPTGLGTYEQYF.

The chain recombines TRBV5-4 with TRBJ1-4; no definite D call. CDR1 and CDR2 from the germline V gene are SGHNT and YYREEE (reference sequence). The CDR3 is 14 residues long. The V gene lost 1 base and the J gene lost 8 bases, with 12 bases spanning the gap. The CDR3 is CASSLQGRLEKLFF. CDR3 nucleotide sequence: TGTGCCAGCAGCTTGCAAGGGAGATTGGAAAAACTGTTTTTT.

The CDR3 here is CASSSRSRGNTEAFF. The CDR3 DNA reads as TGTGCCAGTAGTAGTAGGAGTCGGGGGAACACTGAAGCTTTCTTT. This rearrangement joins TRBV19 to TRBJ1-1, with D unresolved. The CDR3 is made up of 15 amino acids. V lost 4 bases and J 1 base, leaving 13 bases between the germline ends. CDR1 is LNHDA, CDR2 SQIVND, per germline (reference sequence).

The rearrangement uses TRBV27 and TRBJ1-4, with TRBD1 matching 9 bases. Germline CDR1 is MNHEY and CDR2 is SMNVEV (reference sequence). The CDR3 consists of 16 residues. The J segment lost 7 bases and the V segment lost 2 bases, leaving 8 bases of the junction unmatched. In nucleotides, the CDR3 is TGTGCCAGCAGTTTAATGGGGGACAGGGAGAGTGAAAAACTGTTTTTT. This sequence encodes CASSLMGDRESEKLFF. Based on the CDR3 plus reference TRBV27 and TRBJ1-4, the full variable domain is EAQVTQNPRYLITVTGKKLTVTCSQNMNHEYMSWYRQDPGLGLRQIYYSMNVEVTDKGDVPEGYKVSRKEKRNFPLILESPSPNQTSLYFCASSLMGDRESEKLFFGSGTQLSVL.

The chain uses TRBV14 and TRBJ2-3, with 10 bases matching TRBD1. Unmatched junction bases numbered 5, after V lost 5 bases and J lost 3 bases. Germline V gene data show CDR1 as SGHDN and CDR2 as FVKESK. The CDR3 has 15 residues. The DNA for the CDR3 is TGTGCCAGCAGCTTCCCGGGACAGGGGACAGATACGCAGTATTTT. Protein: CASSFPGQGTDTQYF.

This clone was seen a handful of times. The chain combines TRBV5-1 with TRBJ2-7; 12 positions match TRBD1. The CDR3 spans 15 residues. Trimming removed 1 base from V and 6 bases from J; junction bases left unmatched: 5. Per germline, CDR1 SGHRS and CDR2 YFSETQ. The CDR3 protein is CASSLPGTGGFEQYF. The CDR3 DNA reads as TGCGCCAGCAGCTTGCCCGGGACAGGGGGCTTCGAGCAGTACTTC.

In this sample, this clone turned up a few times. CDR3 nucleotide sequence: TGTGCCAGCAGTGGGTCAGGGTTGGTAACCTACGAGCAGTACTTC. Translated: CASSGSGLVTYEQYF. The rearrangement joins TRBV2 to TRBJ2-7, with a weak D call TRBD1 (5 bases). Germline V gives CDR1 SNHLY, CDR2 FYNNEI. This CDR3 spans 15 amino acids. Trimming left V 4 bases short and J 2 bases short, with 15 bases between.

The V call is TRBV29-1, the J call TRBJ2-5; the D gene is possibly TRBD1 (5 bases). Germline V gives CDR1 SQVTM, CDR2 ANQGSEA. Trimming left V 2 bases short and J 9 bases short, with 13 bases between. The length of the CDR3 is 12 residues. CDR3 coding DNA: TGCAGCGTTGAAATGGGGTTAGGGGCCCAGTACTTC. Amino acid sequence: CSVEMGLGAQYF.

The rearrangement uses TRBV7-6 and TRBJ2-5, with D maybe TRBD1 (5 bases). The germline V gene has CDR1 SGHVS and CDR2 FNYEAQ. V shed 1 base and J shed 2 bases, with 8 bases lying between them. The CDR3 consists of 14 residues. The CDR3 DNA sequence: TGTGCCAGCAGCTTAGGGGGCCCACAAGAGACCCAGTACTTC. Translated: CASSLGGPQETQYF.

This chain's CDR3 is CASSSSHRVAGANVLTF. The CDR3 region has the DNA TGTGCCAGCAGTTCTTCTCACAGGGTTGCTGGGGCCAACGTCCTGACTTTC. The rearrangement links TRBV27 to TRBJ2-6, with a tentative D call TRBD1 (6 bases). V was pared by 4 bases and J by 2 bases, with 15 bases between. Germline V gene sequence: CDR1 MNHEY, CDR2 SMNVEV (reference sequence). The CDR3 loop spans 17 amino acids.

The chain has TRBV30 and TRBJ2-7; possibly TRBD1 for D (6 bases). This CDR3 has 13 amino acids. Trimming shortened V by 5 bases and J by 4 bases, and 15 bases separated the two germline ends. From germline, CDR1 is GTSNPN and CDR2 SVGIG (reference sequence). This CDR3 is CAWVRDKSYEQYF. DNA for the CDR3: TGTGCCTGGGTACGGGACAAATCGTACGAGCAGTACTTC. Together with reference TRBV30 and TRBJ2-7, the CDR3 gives the full variable domain: SQTIHQWPATLVQPVGSPLSLECTVEGTSNPNLYWYRQAAGRGLQLLFYSVGIGQISSEVPQNLSASRPQDRQFILSSKKLLLSDSGFYLCAWVRDKSYEQYFGPGTRLTVT.

This clone was picked up one time. The CDR3 nucleotides read TGTGCCAGCTCCCCGGAGTTCGTGAACACTGAAGCTTTCTTT. Translated: CASSPEFVNTEAFF. This chain uses TRBV18 with TRBJ1-1; unclear D gene. The V end was cut by 6 bases, the J end by 0 bases, with 11 bases between. In germline, CDR1 is KGHSH, CDR2 LQKENI. There are 14 residues in the CDR3.

The gene calls are TRBV15 and TRBJ1-1, with 7 bases that match TRBD1. V gave up 2 bases and J gave up 2 bases; unmatched junction bases: 5. The germline CDR1 and CDR2 sequences are LNHNV and YYDKDF (reference sequence). The CDR3 sequence is 15 residues long. CDR3 coding DNA: TGTGCCACCAGCAGAAGAACAGGGGTTAACACTGAAGCTTTCTTT. It is translated as CATSRRTGVNTEAFF.

The sample holds a few counts of this clone. This chain joins TRBV6-1 and TRBJ1-2; D remains unclear. The germline V and J ends were trimmed by 4 bases and 4 bases, with 10 bases remaining between them. The length of the CDR3 is 13 residues. CDR1 is MNHNS, CDR2 SASEGT, per germline. The CDR3 DNA reads as TGTGCCAGCAGTGGTGAGGTTCCCTATGGCTACACCTTC. Protein sequence: CASSGEVPYGYTF.

This clone is a singleton in its sample. The chain uses TRBV7-9 and TRBJ2-2, with 8 bases matching TRBD2. This CDR3 has 18 amino acids. V gave up 5 bases and J gave up 4 bases; unmatched junction bases: 15. CDR1 SEHNR and CDR2 FQNEAQ come from the germline V gene (reference sequence). The CDR3 here is CASSPGLSGGWATGELFF. CDR3 DNA: TGTGCCAGCAGCCCAGGCCTGAGCGGGGGCTGGGCCACCGGGGAGCTGTTTTTT.

The DNA of the CDR3 is TGTGCCAGCAGTGAAATAGGGGGCTGGACCGGGGAGCTGTTTTTT. This codes for CASSEIGGWTGELFF. V gene TRBV25-1 combines with J gene TRBJ2-2; 7 bases match TRBD1. V gave up 2 bases and J gave up 5 bases; unmatched junction bases: 5. Germline CDR1 MGHDK, CDR2 SYGVNS. This CDR3 comprises 15 residues.

This chain links TRBV28 with TRBJ1-6; the match to TRBD1 covers 8 bases. From germline, CDR1 is MDHEN and CDR2 SYDVKM. J was trimmed by 7 bases and V by 1 base; bases with no gene match: 3. There are 15 residues in the CDR3. CDR3 sequence reads: CASSLSDRDNSPLHF. In DNA form, the CDR3 reads TGTGCCAGCAGTTTATCGGACAGGGACAATTCACCCCTCCACTTT.

The chain is built from TRBV2 and TRBJ2-4, with 8 nucleotides matching TRBD1. Germline V lookup: CDR1 SNHLY, CDR2 FYNNEI. The CDR3 covers 16 residues. J gave up 6 bases and V 6 bases, and 13 bases lay outside the gene matches. CDR3 sequence (DNA): TGTGCCAGCAGCCTCCTAGGACAGGGCAAACGAAACATTCAGTACTTC. This translates into CASSLLGQGKRNIQYF.

This clone was detected only a few times. The rearrangement uses TRBV4-1 and TRBJ2-3; D might be TRBD2 (6 bases). From germline, CDR1 is MGHRA and CDR2 YSYEKL. This CDR3 region has 16 residues. V was pared by 0 bases and J by 6 bases, with 16 bases between. CDR3 protein: CASSQDSSGWGDTQYF. The DNA of the CDR3 is TGCGCCAGCAGCCAAGACTCCAGCGGGTGGGGGGATACGCAGTATTTT.